This entry lists 23 T cell receptor beta chains sequenced from one sample in a study of blood T cell repertoires in COVID-19. The repertoire was sequenced with immunoSEQ multiplex PCR; TCRdb's copy has only in-frame clones and lacks some. The sample has about 63,000 clones; 80% to 90% are singletons. What was sequenced was peripheral blood. Receptor source: a human donor in a cohort sampled during active COVID-19.

V usage is TRBV19 and J usage is TRBJ2-2; a possible D gene is TRBD1 (6 bases). Germline-derived CDR1 and CDR2 are LNHDA and SQIVND (reference sequence). Trimming took 6 bases from V and 6 from J, leaving 11 bases between them. The CDR3 covers 13 residues. The CDR3 DNA sequence: TGTGCCAGTAGCACACAGGGAGCCGGGGAGCTGTTTTTT. It translates to CASSTQGAGELFF. Drawing the rest from reference TRBV19 and TRBJ2-2, the complete variable domain is DGGITQSPKYLFRKEGQNVTLSCEQNLNHDAMYWYRQDPGQGLRLIYYSQIVNDFQKGDIAEGYSVSREKKESFPLTVTSAQKNPTAFYLCASSTQGAGELFFGEGSRLTVL.

The chain is built from TRBV11-2 and TRBJ2-7, with D possibly being TRBD2 (5 bases). Trimming took off 6 bases at V and 3 bases at J, with 21 bases between the two ends. CDR3 size: 16 residues. Germline V gene data show CDR1 as SGHAT and CDR2 as FQNNGV. The CDR3 sequence: CASSPGVYIKLYEQYF. Written as DNA, the CDR3 is TGTGCCAGCAGTCCCGGGGTCTATATCAAACTCTACGAGCAGTACTTC.

The V call is TRBV20-1, the J call TRBJ2-7; possibly TRBD2 for D (5 bases). V lost 3 bases to trimming and J lost 2 bases, with 14 bases between them. Germline V lookup: CDR1 DFQATT, CDR2 SNEGSKA (reference sequence). The CDR3 has 14 residues. CDR3 in DNA: TGCAGTGCTAGTGTCCCTTTAGCGACCTACGAGCAGTACTTC. Protein: CSASVPLATYEQYF.

The V call is TRBV29-1, the J call TRBJ2-1, with 12 bases fitting TRBD2. CDR3 length: 16 amino acids. The V gene end was trimmed by 5 bases and the J gene end by 8 bases; junction bases not matched to a gene: 13. CDR1 is SQVTM and CDR2 is ANQGSEA in the germline V gene. The chain's CDR3 is CSVRKTSGGHWDEQFF. In DNA form, the CDR3 reads TGCAGCGTTAGAAAGACTAGCGGGGGACATTGGGATGAGCAGTTCTTC.

V gene TRBV27 combines with J gene TRBJ2-1; TRBD2 agrees at 10 bases. V dropped 4 bases and J dropped 7; count of bases not matched to a gene: 4. Germline assignment: CDR1 MNHEY and CDR2 SMNVEV (reference sequence). The CDR3 is 14 amino acids. Written as DNA, the CDR3 is TGTGCCAGCAGTTCGGCTAGCGGGAGAAATGAGCAGTTCTTC. This translates into CASSSASGRNEQFF.

The V call is TRBV5-1, the J call TRBJ2-7, with D tentatively TRBD1 (6 bases). The CDR3 is 17 residues long. The germline CDR1 and CDR2 sequences are SGHRS and YFSETQ. The V and J ends lost 0 bases and 6 bases respectively, with 22 bases between them. The CDR3 nucleotides read TGCGCCAGCAGCTTGGGACTTATATGGGACACCCTCTCCGAGCAGTACTTC. Translated: CASSLGLIWDTLSEQYF.

The chain couples TRBV9 to TRBJ2-7, with 11 positions matching TRBD1. Germline-derived CDR1 and CDR2 are SGDLS and YYNGEE. This CDR3 has 15 amino acids. V trimming: 3 bases; J trimming: 3 bases; junction bases outside the gene matches: 5. The CDR3 nucleotides read TGTGCCAGCAGCGCCGGGACAGGGGGTATCTACGAGCAGTACTTC. Amino acids: CASSAGTGGIYEQYF.

The chain recombines TRBV5-4 with TRBJ1-6; D might be TRBD1 (5 bases). Trimming pared 4 bases from V and 8 bases from J, leaving 13 bases between. This CDR3 is built from 14 residues. In germline, CDR1 is SGHNT, CDR2 YYREEE (reference sequence). Here the CDR3 reads CASSRDSSYSPLHF. CDR3 DNA sequence: TGTGCCAGCAGCCGCGACAGTAGTTATTCACCCCTCCACTTT.

The genes are TRBV3-1 (or the pseudogene TRBV3-2) and TRBJ1-1; 9 bases align to TRBD1. Germline V gene lookup returns CDR1 LGHDT and CDR2 YNNKEL (reference sequence). The CDR3 loop spans 14 amino acids. V gave up 6 bases and J gave up 5 bases; unmatched junction bases: 7. CDR3 sequence reads: CASSKQGASTEAFF. The CDR3 DNA follows: TGTGCCAGCAGTAAACAGGGGGCGAGTACTGAAGCTTTCTTT.

The V call is TRBV23-1, the J call TRBJ1-2, with no clear D. TRBV23-1 is sorted into the ORF group, with uncertain function. Trimming stripped 8 bases from V and 8 bases from J, with 18 bases between. The CDR3 consists of 13 residues. This chain's CDR3 is CASGRGFREGYTF. In DNA form, the CDR3 reads TGCGCCAGCGGCAGAGGGTTTCGGGAAGGCTACACCTTC.

The CDR3 protein is CASSLGGIVAKNIQYF. In DNA, the CDR3 is TGTGCCAGCAGCTTAGGGGGCATCGTAGCCAAAAACATTCAGTACTTC. The V and J genes are TRBV7-9 and TRBJ2-4; a possible D gene is TRBD1 (5 bases). Per germline, CDR1 SEHNR and CDR2 FQNEAQ (reference sequence). V was shortened by 1 base and J by 0 bases, with 10 bases between the two germline ends. The CDR3 sequence is 16 residues long.

The genes are TRBV19 and TRBJ1-1, with a tentative D call TRBD1 (5 bases). The V and J ends lost 10 bases and 1 base respectively, with 10 bases between them. This CDR3 comprises 12 residues. CDR1 and CDR2 (germline): LNHDA, SQIVND (reference sequence). CDR3 protein: CAIRRGNTEAFF. Written as DNA, the CDR3 is TGTGCCATCCGAAGGGGGAACACTGAAGCTTTCTTT.

The chain couples TRBV5-1 to TRBJ2-5; the match to TRBD2 covers 13 bases. The CDR3 runs 16 residues. CDR1 and CDR2 from the germline V gene are SGHRS and YFSETQ. V lost 4 bases and J lost 0; bases outside the gene matches: 3. The CDR3 DNA is TGCGCCAGCAGCCAAGGACTAGCGGGGGACCAAGAGACCCAGTACTTC. Translation gives CASSQGLAGDQETQYF.

The chain carries TRBV6-2 or TRBV6-3 and TRBJ1-2; D gene ambiguous. Trimming removed 4 bases from V and 4 bases from J, with 13 bases in between. Germline assignment: CDR1 MNHEY and CDR2 SVGEGT. CDR3 size: 14 residues. CDR3 in amino acids: CASSWTNSLYGYTF. CDR3 nucleotides: TGTGCCAGCAGTTGGACTAATTCCCTCTATGGCTACACCTTC.

This clone was picked up a small number of times. V and J are TRBV7-6 and TRBJ1-2; TRBD1 matches 7 bases. The length of the CDR3 is 13 residues. J lost 4 bases, V lost 5 bases, and 4 bases had no gene match. CDR1 and CDR2 from the germline V gene are SGHVS and FNYEAQ. DNA of the CDR3: TGTGCCAGCAGCCCCGGGGACAGCTATGGCTACACCTTC. As protein: CASSPGDSYGYTF.

The rearrangement joins TRBV19 to TRBJ2-6, with no clear D. V lost 3 bases to trimming and J lost 1 base, with 16 bases between them. CDR3 length: 18 amino acids. Germline values: CDR1 LNHDA, CDR2 SQIVND (reference sequence). In nucleotides, the CDR3 is TGTGCCAGTAGTATCAAGTTATTGAGCCTATCTGGGGCCAACGTCCTGACTTTC. The encoded protein is CASSIKLLSLSGANVLTF. The full variable domain, its missing parts supplied by reference TRBV19 and TRBJ2-6, is DGGITQSPKYLFRKEGQNVTLSCEQNLNHDAMYWYRQDPGQGLRLIYYSQIVNDFQKGDIAEGYSVSREKKESFPLTVTSAQKNPTAFYLCASSIKLLSLSGANVLTFGAGSRLTVL.

The chain employs TRBV7-2 and TRBJ1-6; tentative D call: TRBD1 (6 bases). From germline, CDR1 is SGHTA and CDR2 FQGNSA. The CDR3 consists of 17 residues. The V end was cut by 5 bases, the J end by 9 bases, with 23 bases between. For the CDR3, the DNA is TGTGCCAGCAGCCGGCCCGCCGGACAGCCCAGAGCTTCACCCCTCCACTTT. Protein product: CASSRPAGQPRASPLHF.

This clone was seen just once. This chain joins TRBV6-5 and TRBJ2-5; TRBD1 matches 11 bases. V shed 4 bases and J 7 bases; nucleotides not matched to a gene: 5. This CDR3 region has 14 residues. Germline lookup yields CDR1 MNHEY and CDR2 SVGAGI. The CDR3 reads CASSWDRGSVTQYF. The CDR3 DNA sequence: TGTGCCAGCAGTTGGGACAGGGGGTCTGTGACCCAGTACTTC.

The rearrangement uses TRBV18 and TRBJ1-2, with TRBD1 matching 8 bases. The CDR3 is made up of 15 amino acids. CDR1 is KGHSH and CDR2 is LQKENI in the germline V gene. The trim removed 3 bases at V and 4 bases at J, leaving 7 bases unmatched. CDR3 coding DNA: TGTGCCAGCTCACCCCGGACAGGGAGCATCTATGGCTACACCTTC. Protein product: CASSPRTGSIYGYTF.

The chain joins TRBV18 to TRBJ2-2; 7 bases map to TRBD1. The ends lost 2 bases at V and 0 bases at J; junction bases unmatched: 3. CDR1 is KGHSH and CDR2 is LQKENI in the germline V gene. CDR3 length: 16 residues. The CDR3 loop reads CASSPLGQSNTGELFF. The DNA for the CDR3 is TGTGCCAGCTCACCATTGGGACAGTCGAACACCGGGGAGCTGTTTTTT.

The rearrangement joins TRBV27 to TRBJ2-1, with TRBD2 matching over 12 bases. Germline V gene data show CDR1 as MNHEY and CDR2 as SMNVEV (reference sequence). This CDR3 contains 16 residues. Losses at the gene ends were 3 bases for V and 5 bases for J; bases not matched to a gene: 5. The CDR3 sequence: CASSFLAGGFDNEQFF. The DNA for the CDR3 is TGTGCCAGCAGTTTCCTAGCGGGAGGGTTTGACAATGAGCAGTTCTTC.

This chain joins TRBV6-6 and TRBJ1-5; 7 positions match TRBD1. The V segment lost 6 bases and the J segment 12 bases; nucleotides outside the gene matches: 14. The germline gives CDR1 MNHNY, CDR2 SVGAGI (reference sequence). CDR3 length: 14 residues. The CDR3 DNA sequence: TGTGCCAGCAGCTGGGACAGAGCGACTAAGGGCCAGCATTTT. It specifies CASSWDRATKGQHF.

The chain recombines TRBV10-2 with TRBJ2-5; no reliable D call. This CDR3 is 12 amino acids long. Germline CDR1 WSHSY, CDR2 SAAADI. Trimming removed 4 bases from V and 1 base from J, with 4 bases in between. The CDR3 nucleotides are TGCGCCAGCAGTGGAGCCCAAGAGACCCAGTACTTC. Its translation: CASSGAQETQYF.